One and the same sample provided the 2 T cell receptor beta chains below, sequenced in a study of spatial heterogeneity in lung cancer. TCRdb used MiXCR to reprocess the 5' RACE reads, holding one entry per CDR3 protein. The table has about 18,000 distinct CDR3 sequences, less than 9.5% seen once. Documented time point: blood at routine non-recurrence follow-up after resection. Sequencing was performed on PBMCs, taken at follow-up. These receptors were obtained from a male donor with early-stage non-small cell lung cancer.

This clonotype was detected ten times or more. The chain carries TRBV10-2 and TRBJ2-3; D is possibly TRBD1 (6 bases). Between the trimmed V and J ends, which lost 6 bases and 6 bases, there was a span of 7 bases. CDR1 and CDR2 (germline): WSHSY, SAAADI. The CDR3 covers 11 residues. In DNA, the CDR3 is TGCGCCAGCAGCCAGGGGGATACGCAGTATTTT. Its translation is CASSQGDTQYF.

This clonotype was seen repeatedly, ten times or more. V usage is TRBV4-1 and J usage is TRBJ2-7; D gene unclear. Trimming removed 1 base at V and 1 base at J, with 8 bases between. The CDR3 sequence is 14 residues long. The V gene's germline CDR1 is MGHRA and CDR2 YSYEKL. CDR3 protein: CASSQAADSYEQYF. DNA for the CDR3: TGCGCCAGCAGCCAAGCGGCAGATTCCTACGAGCAGTACTTC.